This TCR beta chain appears in the sequencing data of a study of blood T cell repertoires in COVID-19. Across the whole study: From the United States, Italy and Spain came samples of acute and convalescent COVID-19. PBMCs, B-cell-depleted T cells, or T cells were the source of the cDNA or gDNA that made up the material.

Using immunoSEQ multiplex PCR, the repertoire was profiled, and TCRdb retains in-frame clones only, with some absent. This table holds 250,000 to 350,000 clones, approximately 88% found once. The study drew participants aged roughly 18 to 89 years from about two dozen US areas. Participants were placed into cohorts based on the clinical history they reported. Losses at the gene ends were 4 bases for V and 1 base for J; bases not matched to a gene: 9. CDR1 is LNHDA and CDR2 is SQIVND in the germline V gene (reference sequence). The CDR3 totals 16 residues. The material sequenced was PBMCs or T cells enriched from blood (not recorded which). This clonotype originated in a young woman who had recovered from COVID-19. J is TRBJ1-2 and V is TRBV19; 7 bases map to TRBD1. The chain's CDR3 is CASSKVTGTVNYGYTF. The DNA of the CDR3 is TGTGCCAGTAGTAAGGTAACCGGGACAGTTAACTATGGCTACACCTTC.